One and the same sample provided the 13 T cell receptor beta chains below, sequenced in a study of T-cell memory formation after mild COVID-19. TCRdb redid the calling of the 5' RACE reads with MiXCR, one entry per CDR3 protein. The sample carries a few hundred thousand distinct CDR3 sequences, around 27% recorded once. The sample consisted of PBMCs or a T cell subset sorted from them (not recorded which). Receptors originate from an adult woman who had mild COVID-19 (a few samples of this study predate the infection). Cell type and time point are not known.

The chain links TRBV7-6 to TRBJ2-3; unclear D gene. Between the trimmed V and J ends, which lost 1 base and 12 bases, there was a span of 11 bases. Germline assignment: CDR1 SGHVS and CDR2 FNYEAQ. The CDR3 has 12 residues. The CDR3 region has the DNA TGTGCCAGCAGCTTAGATCGCAAATTTCAGTATTTT. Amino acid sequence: CASSLDRKFQYF.

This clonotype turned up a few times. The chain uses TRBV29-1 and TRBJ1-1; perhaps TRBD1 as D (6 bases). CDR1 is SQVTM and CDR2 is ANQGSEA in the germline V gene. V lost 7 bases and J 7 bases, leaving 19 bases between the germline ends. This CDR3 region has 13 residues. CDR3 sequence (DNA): TGCAGCGCCCGAAAAGGGGGGAGGGGTGAAGCTTTCTTT. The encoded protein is CSARKGGRGEAFF.

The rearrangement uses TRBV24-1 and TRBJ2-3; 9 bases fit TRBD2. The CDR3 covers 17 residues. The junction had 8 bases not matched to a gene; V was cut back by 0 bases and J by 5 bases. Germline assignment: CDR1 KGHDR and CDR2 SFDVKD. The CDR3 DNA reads TGTGCCACCAGTGATTTGAGTAGCGGGAGCATCAGAGATACGCAGTATTTT. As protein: CATSDLSSGSIRDTQYF.

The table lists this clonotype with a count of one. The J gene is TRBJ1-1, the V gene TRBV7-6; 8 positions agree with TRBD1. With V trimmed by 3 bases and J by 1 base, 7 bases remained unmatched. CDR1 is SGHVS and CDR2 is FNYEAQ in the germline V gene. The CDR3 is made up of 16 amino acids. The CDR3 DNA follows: TGTGCCAGCAGCTTTGCCAGGGGGCCCGAGAACACTGAAGCTTTCTTT. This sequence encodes CASSFARGPENTEAFF.

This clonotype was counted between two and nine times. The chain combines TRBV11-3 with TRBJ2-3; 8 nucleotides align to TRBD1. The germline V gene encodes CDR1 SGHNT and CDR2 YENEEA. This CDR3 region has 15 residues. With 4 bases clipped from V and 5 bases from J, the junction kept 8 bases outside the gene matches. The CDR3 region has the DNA TGTGCCAGCAGCTCCGGACAGGGATATGTAGATACGCAGTATTTT. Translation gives CASSSGQGYVDTQYF.

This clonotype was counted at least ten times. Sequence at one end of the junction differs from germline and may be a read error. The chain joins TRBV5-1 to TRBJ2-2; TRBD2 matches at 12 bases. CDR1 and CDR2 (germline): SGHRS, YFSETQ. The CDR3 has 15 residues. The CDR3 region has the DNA TGTGCCAGCAGCTTAACTAGCGGGGGGACCGGGGAGCTGTTTTTT. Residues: CASSLTSGGTGELFF. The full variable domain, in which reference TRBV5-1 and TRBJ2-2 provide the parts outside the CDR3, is KAGVTQTPRYLIKTRGQQVTLSCSPISGHRSVSWYQQTPGQGLQFLFEYFSETQRNKGNFPGRFSGRQFSNSRSEMNVSTLELGDSALYLCASSLTSGGTGELFFGEGSRLTVL.

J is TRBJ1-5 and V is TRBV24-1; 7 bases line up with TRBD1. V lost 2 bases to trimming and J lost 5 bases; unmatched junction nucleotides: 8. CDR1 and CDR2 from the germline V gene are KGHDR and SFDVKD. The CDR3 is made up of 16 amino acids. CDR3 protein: CATSDSQGMWDQPQHF. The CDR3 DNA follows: TGTGCCACCAGTGATTCACAGGGGATGTGGGATCAGCCCCAGCATTTT.

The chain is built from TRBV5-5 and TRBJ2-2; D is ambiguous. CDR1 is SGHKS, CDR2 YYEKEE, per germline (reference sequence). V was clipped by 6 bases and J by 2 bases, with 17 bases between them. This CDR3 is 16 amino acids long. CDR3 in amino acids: CASIFSVVLNTGELFF. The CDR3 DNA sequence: TGTGCCAGCATCTTTTCGGTGGTACTCAACACCGGGGAGCTGTTTTTT.

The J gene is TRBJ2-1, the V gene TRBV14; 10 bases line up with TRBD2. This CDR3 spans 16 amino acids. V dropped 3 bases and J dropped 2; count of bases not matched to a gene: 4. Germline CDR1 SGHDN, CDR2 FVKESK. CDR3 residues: CASSQRTSGTYNEQFF. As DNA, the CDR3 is TGTGCCAGCAGCCAGCGGACTAGCGGCACCTACAATGAGCAGTTCTTC. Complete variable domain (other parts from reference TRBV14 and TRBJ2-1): EAGVTQFPSHSVIEKGQTVTLRCDPISGHDNLYWYRRVMGKEIKFLLHFVKESKQDESGMPNNRFLAERTGGTYSTLKVQPAELEDSGVYFCASSQRTSGTYNEQFFGPGTRLTVL.

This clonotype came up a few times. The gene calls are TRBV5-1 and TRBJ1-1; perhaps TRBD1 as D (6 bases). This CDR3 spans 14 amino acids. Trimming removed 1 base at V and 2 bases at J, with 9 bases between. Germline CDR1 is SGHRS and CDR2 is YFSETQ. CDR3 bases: TGCGCCAGCAGCTTGTTTGGGACAAACACTGAAGCTTTCTTT. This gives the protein CASSLFGTNTEAFF.

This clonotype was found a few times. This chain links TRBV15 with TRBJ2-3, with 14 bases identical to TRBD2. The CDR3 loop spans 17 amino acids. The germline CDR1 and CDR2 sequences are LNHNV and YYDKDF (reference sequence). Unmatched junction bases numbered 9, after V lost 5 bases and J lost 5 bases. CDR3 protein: CATSRRIGLAGGDTQYF. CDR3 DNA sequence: TGTGCCACCAGCCGGCGAATAGGACTAGCGGGAGGAGATACGCAGTATTTT.

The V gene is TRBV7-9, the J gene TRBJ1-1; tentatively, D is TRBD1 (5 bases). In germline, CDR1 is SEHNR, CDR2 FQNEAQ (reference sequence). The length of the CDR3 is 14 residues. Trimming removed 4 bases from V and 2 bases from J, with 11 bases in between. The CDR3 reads CASSSGRLNTEAFF. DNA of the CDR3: TGTGCCAGCAGCTCGGGACGGCTAAACACTGAAGCTTTCTTT.

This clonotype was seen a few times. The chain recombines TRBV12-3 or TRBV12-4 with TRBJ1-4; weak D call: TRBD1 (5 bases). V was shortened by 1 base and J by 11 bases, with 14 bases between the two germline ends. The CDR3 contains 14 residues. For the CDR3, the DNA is TGTGCCAGCAGTTTAGAGGCAAATCGGGGGAAACTGTTTTTT. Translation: CASSLEANRGKLFF.